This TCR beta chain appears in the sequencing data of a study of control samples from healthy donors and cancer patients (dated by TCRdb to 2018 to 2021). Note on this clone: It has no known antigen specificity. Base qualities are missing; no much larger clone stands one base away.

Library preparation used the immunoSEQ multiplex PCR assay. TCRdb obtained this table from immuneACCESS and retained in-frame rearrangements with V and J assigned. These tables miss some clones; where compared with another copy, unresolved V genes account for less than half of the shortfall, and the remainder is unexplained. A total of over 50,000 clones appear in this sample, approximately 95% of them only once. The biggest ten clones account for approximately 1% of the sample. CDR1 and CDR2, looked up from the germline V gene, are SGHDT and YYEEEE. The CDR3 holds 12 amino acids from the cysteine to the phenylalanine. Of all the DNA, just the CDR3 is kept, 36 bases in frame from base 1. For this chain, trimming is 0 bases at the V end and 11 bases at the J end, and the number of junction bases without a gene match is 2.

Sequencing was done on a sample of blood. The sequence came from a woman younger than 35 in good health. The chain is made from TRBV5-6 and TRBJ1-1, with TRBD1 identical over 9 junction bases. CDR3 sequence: CASSLADRGAFF. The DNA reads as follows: TGTGCCAGCAGCTTGGCCGACAGGGGGGCTTTCTTT.